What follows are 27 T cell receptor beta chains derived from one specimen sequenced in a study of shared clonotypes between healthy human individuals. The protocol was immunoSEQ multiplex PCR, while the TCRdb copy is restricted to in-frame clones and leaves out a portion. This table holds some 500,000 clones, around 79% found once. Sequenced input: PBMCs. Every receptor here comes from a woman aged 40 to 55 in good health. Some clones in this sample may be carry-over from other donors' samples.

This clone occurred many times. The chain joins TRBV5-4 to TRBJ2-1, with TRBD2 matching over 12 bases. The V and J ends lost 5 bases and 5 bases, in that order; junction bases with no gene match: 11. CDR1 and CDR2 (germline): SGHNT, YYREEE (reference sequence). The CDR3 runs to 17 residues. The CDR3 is CASRNLAGGPKHNEQFF. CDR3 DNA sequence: TGTGCCAGCAGAAATCTAGCGGGAGGGCCGAAGCACAATGAGCAGTTCTTC.

CDR3: CASSQEGVAGGDQTQYF. The DNA of the CDR3 is TGCGCCAGCAGCCAAGAAGGAGTGGCGGGGGGGGACCAGACCCAGTACTTC. The chain employs TRBV4-1 and TRBJ2-5; 9 bases line up with TRBD2. Losses at the gene ends were 0 bases for V and 6 bases for J; bases not matched to a gene: 11. The CDR3 is 17 residues long. Germline V CDR1 and CDR2: MGHRA, YSYEKL.

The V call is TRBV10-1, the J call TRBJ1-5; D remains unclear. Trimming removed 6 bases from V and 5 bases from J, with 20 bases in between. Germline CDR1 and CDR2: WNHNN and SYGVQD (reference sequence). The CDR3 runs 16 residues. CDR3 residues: CASRAVRAPKDQPQHF. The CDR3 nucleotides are TGCGCCAGCAGGGCAGTAAGGGCCCCAAAGGATCAGCCCCAGCATTTT.

DNA for the CDR3: TGTGCCAGCAGTGAAAGGGGGGGACAGGGGATGTGGAATGAGCAGTTCTTC. Residues: CASSERGGQGMWNEQFF. The J gene is TRBJ2-1, the V gene TRBV6-1; 10 nucleotides agree with TRBD1. Germline CDR1 and CDR2: MNHNS and SASEGT. The CDR3 contains 17 residues. J lost 7 bases, V lost 2 bases, and 11 bases had no gene match.

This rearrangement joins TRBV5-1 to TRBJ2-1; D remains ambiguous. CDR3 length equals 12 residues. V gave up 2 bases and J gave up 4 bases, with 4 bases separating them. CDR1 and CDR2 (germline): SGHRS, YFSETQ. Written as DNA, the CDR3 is TGCGCCAGCAGCTTCGTATACAATGAGCAGTTCTTC. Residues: CASSFVYNEQFF.

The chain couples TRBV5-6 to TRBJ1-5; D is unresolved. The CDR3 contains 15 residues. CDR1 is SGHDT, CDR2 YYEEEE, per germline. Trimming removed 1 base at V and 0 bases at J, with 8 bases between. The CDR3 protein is CASSLLGASNQPQHF. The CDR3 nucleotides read TGTGCCAGCAGCTTGTTAGGAGCTAGCAATCAGCCCCAGCATTTT.

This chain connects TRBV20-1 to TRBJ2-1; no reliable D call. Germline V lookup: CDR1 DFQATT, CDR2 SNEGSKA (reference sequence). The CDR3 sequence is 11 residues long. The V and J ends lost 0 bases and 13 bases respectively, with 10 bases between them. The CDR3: CSARDFELQFF. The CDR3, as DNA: TGCAGTGCTAGAGATTTTGAACTCCAGTTCTTC.

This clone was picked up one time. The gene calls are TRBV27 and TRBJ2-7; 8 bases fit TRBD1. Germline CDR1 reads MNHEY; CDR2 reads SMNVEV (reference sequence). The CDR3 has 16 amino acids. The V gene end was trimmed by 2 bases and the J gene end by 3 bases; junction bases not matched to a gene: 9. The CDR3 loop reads CASSLGGQGWYYEQYF. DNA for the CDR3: TGTGCCAGCAGTTTAGGCGGACAGGGTTGGTACTACGAGCAGTACTTC.

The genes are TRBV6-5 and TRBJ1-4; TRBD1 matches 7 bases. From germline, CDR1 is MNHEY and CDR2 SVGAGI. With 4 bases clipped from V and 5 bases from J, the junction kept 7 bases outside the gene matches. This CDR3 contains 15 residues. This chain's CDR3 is CASSSPGQTNEKLFF. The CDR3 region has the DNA TGTGCCAGCAGTTCTCCGGGACAGACCAATGAAAAACTGTTTTTT.

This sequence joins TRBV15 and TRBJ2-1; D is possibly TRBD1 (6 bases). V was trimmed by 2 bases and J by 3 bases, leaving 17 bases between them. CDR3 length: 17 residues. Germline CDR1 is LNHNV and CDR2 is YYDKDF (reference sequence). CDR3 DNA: TGTGCCACCAGCAGATCCGCGACAGGCGGCAGCTACAATGAGCAGTTCTTC. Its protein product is CATSRSATGGSYNEQFF.

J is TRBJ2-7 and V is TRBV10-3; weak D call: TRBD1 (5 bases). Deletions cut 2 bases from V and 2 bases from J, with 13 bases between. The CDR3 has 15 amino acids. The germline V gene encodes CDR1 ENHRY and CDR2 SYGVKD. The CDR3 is CAISEKGRETYEQYF. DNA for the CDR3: TGTGCCATCAGTGAGAAGGGCAGGGAAACCTACGAGCAGTACTTC.

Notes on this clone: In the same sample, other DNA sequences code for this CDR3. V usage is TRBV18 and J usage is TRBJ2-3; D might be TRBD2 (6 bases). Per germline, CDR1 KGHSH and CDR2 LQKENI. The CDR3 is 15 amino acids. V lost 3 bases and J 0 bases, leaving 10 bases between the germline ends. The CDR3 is CASSPPSGSTDTQYF. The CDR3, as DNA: TGTGCCAGCTCACCGCCGAGCGGGAGCACAGATACGCAGTATTTT.

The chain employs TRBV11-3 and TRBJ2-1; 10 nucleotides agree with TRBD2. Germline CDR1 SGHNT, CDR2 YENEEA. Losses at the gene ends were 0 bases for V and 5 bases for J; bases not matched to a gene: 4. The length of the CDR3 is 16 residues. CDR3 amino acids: CASSLESGRAHNEQFF. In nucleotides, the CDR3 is TGTGCCAGCAGCTTAGAGAGCGGGAGGGCCCACAATGAGCAGTTCTTC.

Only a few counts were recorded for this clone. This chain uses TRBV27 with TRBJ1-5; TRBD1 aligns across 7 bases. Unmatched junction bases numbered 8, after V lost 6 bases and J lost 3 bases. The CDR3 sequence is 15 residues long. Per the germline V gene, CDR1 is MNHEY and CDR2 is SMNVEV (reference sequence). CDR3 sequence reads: CASRVDRAYNQPQHF. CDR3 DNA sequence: TGTGCCAGCAGGGTTGACAGGGCTTACAATCAGCCCCAGCATTTT.

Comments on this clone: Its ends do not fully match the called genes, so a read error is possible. CDR3 bases: TGTGCTAGCAGCTCCGGGACTAGCGAAGAGACCCAGTACTTC. This codes for CASSSGTSEETQYF. This chain uses TRBV7-7 with TRBJ2-5, with 10 bases aligning to TRBD2. CDR1 is SSHAT and CDR2 is FNYEAQ in the germline V gene (reference sequence). This CDR3 has 14 residues.

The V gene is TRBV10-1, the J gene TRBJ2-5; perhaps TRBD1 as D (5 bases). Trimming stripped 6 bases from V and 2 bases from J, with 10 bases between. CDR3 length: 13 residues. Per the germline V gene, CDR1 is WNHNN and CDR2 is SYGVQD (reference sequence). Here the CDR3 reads CASSGDSQETQYF. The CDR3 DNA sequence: TGCGCCAGCAGCGGAGACAGTCAAGAGACCCAGTACTTC.

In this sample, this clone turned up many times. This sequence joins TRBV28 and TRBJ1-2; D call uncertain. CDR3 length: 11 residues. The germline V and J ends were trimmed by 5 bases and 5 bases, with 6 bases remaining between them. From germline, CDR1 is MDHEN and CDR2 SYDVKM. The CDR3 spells CASSDNYGYTF. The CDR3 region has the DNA TGTGCCAGCAGTGATAATTATGGCTACACCTTC.

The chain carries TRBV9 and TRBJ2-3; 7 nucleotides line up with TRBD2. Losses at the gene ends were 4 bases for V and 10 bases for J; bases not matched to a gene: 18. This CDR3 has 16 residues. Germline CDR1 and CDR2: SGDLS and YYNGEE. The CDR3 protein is CASSPRAPSGASPQYF. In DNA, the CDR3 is TGTGCCAGCAGCCCCCGCGCCCCTAGCGGAGCTTCGCCGCAGTATTTT.

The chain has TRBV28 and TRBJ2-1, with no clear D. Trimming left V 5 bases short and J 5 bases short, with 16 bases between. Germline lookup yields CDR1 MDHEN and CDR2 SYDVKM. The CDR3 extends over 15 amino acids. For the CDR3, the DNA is TGTGCCAGCAGTGGTTGGGTTGCTAATCACAATGAGCAGTTCTTC. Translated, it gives CASSGWVANHNEQFF. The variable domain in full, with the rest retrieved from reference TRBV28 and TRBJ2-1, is DVKVTQSSRYLVKRTGEKVFLECVQDMDHENMFWYRQDPGLGLRLIYFSYDVKMKEKGDIPEGYSVSREKKERFSLILESASTNQTSMYLCASSGWVANHNEQFFGPGTRLTVL.

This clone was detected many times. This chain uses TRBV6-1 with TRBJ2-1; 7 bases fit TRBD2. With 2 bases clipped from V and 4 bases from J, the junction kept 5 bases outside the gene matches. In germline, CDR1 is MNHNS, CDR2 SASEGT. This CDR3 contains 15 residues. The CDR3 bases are TGTGCCAGCAGTGAAATAGGGGAGGGATACAATGAGCAGTTCTTC. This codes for CASSEIGEGYNEQFF.

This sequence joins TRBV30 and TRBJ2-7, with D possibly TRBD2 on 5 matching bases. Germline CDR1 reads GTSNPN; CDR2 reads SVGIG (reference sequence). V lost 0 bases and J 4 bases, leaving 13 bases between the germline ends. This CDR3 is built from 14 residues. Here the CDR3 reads CAWSVGGSAYEQYF. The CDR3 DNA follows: TGTGCCTGGAGTGTTGGAGGAAGCGCGTACGAGCAGTACTTC.

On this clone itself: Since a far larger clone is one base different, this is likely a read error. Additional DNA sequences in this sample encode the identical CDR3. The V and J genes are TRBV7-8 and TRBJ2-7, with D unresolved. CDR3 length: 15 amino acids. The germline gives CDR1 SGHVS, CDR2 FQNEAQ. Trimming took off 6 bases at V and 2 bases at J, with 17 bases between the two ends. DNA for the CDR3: TGTGCCAGCAGTTTCCTCCGCCACTCACCCTACGAGCAGTACTTC. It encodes CASSFLRHSPYEQYF.

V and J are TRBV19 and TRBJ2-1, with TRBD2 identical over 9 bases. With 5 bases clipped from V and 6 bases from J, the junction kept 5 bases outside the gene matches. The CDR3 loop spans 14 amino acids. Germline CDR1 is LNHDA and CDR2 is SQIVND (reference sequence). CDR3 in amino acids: CASSALTSGNEQFF. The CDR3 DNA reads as TGTGCCAGTAGTGCCTTGACTAGCGGCAATGAGCAGTTCTTC.

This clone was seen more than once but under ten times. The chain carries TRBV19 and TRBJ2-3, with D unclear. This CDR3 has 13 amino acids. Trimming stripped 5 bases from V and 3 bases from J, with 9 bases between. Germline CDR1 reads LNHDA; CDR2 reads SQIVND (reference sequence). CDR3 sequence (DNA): TGTGCCAGTAGTCGCGCTAGTACAGATACGCAGTATTTT. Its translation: CASSRASTDTQYF.

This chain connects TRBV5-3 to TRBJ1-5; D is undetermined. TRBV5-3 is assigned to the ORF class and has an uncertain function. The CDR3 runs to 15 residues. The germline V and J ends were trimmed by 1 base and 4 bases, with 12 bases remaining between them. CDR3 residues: CARSLRGAPNQPQHF. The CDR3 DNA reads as TGTGCCAGAAGCTTGAGAGGAGCCCCTAATCAGCCCCAGCATTTT.

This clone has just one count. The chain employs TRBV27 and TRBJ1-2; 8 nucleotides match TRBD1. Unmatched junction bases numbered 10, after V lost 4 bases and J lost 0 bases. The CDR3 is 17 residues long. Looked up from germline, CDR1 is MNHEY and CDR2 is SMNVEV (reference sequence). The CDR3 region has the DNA TGTGCCAGCAGTTCATTTACAGGGGGGACTACTAACTATGGCTACACCTTC. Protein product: CASSSFTGGTTNYGYTF.

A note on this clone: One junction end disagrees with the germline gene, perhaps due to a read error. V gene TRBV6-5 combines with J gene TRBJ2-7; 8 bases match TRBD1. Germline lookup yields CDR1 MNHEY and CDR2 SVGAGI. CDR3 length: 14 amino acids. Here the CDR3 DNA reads TGTGCCATCAGTGGGGCAGGGGGCCCCTACGAGCAGTACTTC. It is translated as CAISGAGGPYEQYF.